The subject of this entry is one TCR beta chain. Its cognate antigen is unknown. This sample is part of a study of T-cell reconstitution after alpha-beta-depleted transplantation in children. The CDR3 has 13 residues. Losses at the gene ends were 1 base for V and 4 bases for J; bases not matched to a gene: 3. Germline CDR1 DFQATT, CDR2 SNEGSKA (reference sequence). General study points: In patients about two months after transplant, alpha-beta T cells reportedly arose from several hundred expanded graft clones. Some patients showed high day-60 TCRbeta diversity, which derived from surviving recipient T cells and thymic progenitors. Among T cells one year after transplant, newly produced cells accounted for most counts and diversity.

The authors prepared the TCRbeta library with unique molecular identifiers. One entry per CDR3 protein, called by TCRdb with MiXCR from the PCR reads. The sample lists 580,000 or so distinct CDR3 sequences, more than 20% occurring once. The sample here was PBMCs, mostly from graft donor cells, taken 360 days after TCRalphabeta/CD19-depleted stem cell transplant. This chain links TRBV20-1 with TRBJ1-2; TRBD1 matches at 7 bases. The TCR sequence derives from a boy under three years old who had a stem cell transplant for acute myeloid leukemia, so the T cells may come from the graft donor. The CDR3 region is CSARVPGGYGYTF. The CDR3 DNA sequence: TGCAGTGCTAGAGTTCCAGGGGGCTATGGCTACACCTTC.